What follows are 3 T cell receptor beta chains derived from one specimen sequenced in a study of long-term antiretroviral therapy in people with HIV. Survey-level immunoSEQ v3.0 assays were run. Produced via immunoSEQ multiplex PCR; TCRdb's table is partial and in-frame only. Of around 15,000 clones detected, about 80% appear once; the ten largest clones hold roughly 18%. Material: unsorted PBMCs, obtained just before starting antiretroviral therapy. These receptors originate from a man between 35 and 55 years old with HIV.

The V gene is TRBV5-6, the J gene TRBJ1-1; 7 positions agree with TRBD1. CDR3 length: 14 amino acids. Per the germline V gene, CDR1 is SGHDT and CDR2 is YYEEEE. J was trimmed by 3 bases and V by 0 bases; bases with no gene match: 2. The CDR3: CASSLVGGHTEAFF. CDR3 nucleotides: TGTGCCAGCAGCTTGGTAGGGGGCCACACTGAAGCTTTCTTT.

This rearrangement joins TRBV19 to TRBJ2-5; 9 bases map to TRBD2. The CDR3 extends over 15 amino acids. V was pared by 3 bases and J by 1 base, with 3 bases of the junction left unmatched. The V gene's germline CDR1 is LNHDA and CDR2 SQIVND (reference sequence). The DNA for the CDR3 is TGTGCCAGTAGTATTAGCGGGAGTCGCCAAGAGACCCAGTACTTC. Protein sequence: CASSISGSRQETQYF.

V and J are TRBV2 and TRBJ2-7; no definite D call. The ends were cut back, 11 bases at V and 0 bases at J, with 17 bases in the middle. In germline, CDR1 is SNHLY, CDR2 FYNNEI. This CDR3 is 14 amino acids long. As DNA, the CDR3 is TGTGCCGGCAAATCTGAGAAGGGCTCCTACGAGCAGTACTTC. Protein product: CAGKSEKGSYEQYF.